This TCR beta chain was found in a study of T-cell memory formation after mild COVID-19. Findings and limits, study-wide: Contracting CD4+ clones sat mainly in CM and EM; CD8+ in EMRA.

This clonotype was seen repeatedly, ten times or more. No antigen is known for it. TCRdb passed the 5' RACE reads through MiXCR, listing each CDR3 protein once. Among just over 150,000 distinct CDR3 sequences listed, 25% to 40% were seen once. J lost 5 bases, V lost 5 bases, and 3 bases had no gene match. This CDR3 spans 14 amino acids. Germline loops: CDR1 SGHRS, CDR2 YFSETQ. This chain connects TRBV5-1 to TRBJ1-6, with 8 bases that match TRBD1. The sequenced material came from PBMCs or a T cell subset sorted from them (not recorded which). This TCR was sampled from an adult woman who had mild COVID-19 (a few samples of this study predate the infection). Cell type and time point are not known. As DNA, the CDR3 is TGCGCCAGCAGAAGGGGACAGGATAATTCACCCCTCCACTTT. Translating it yields CASRRGQDNSPLHF.